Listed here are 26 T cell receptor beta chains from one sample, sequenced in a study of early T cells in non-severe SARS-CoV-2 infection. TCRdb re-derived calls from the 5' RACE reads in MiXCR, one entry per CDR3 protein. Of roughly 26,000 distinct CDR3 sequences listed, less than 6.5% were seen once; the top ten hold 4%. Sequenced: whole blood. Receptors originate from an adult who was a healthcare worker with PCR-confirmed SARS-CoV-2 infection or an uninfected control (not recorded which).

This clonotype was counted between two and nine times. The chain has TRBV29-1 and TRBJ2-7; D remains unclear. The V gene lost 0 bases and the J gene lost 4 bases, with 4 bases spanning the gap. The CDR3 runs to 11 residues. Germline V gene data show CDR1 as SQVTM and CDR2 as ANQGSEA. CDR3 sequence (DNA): TGCAGCGTTGAAGAGGGGTACGAGCAGTACTTC. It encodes CSVEEGYEQYF.

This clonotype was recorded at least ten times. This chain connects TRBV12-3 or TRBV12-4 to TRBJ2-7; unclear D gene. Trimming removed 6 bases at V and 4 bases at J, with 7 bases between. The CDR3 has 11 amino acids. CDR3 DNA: TGTGCCAGCAGGTCCCCTTACGAGCAGTACTTC. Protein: CASRSPYEQYF.

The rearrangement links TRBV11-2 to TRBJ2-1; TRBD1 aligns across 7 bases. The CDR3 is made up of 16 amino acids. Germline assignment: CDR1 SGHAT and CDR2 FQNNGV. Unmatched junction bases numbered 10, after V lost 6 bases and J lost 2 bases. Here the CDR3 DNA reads TGTGCCAGCAGTCACCTCCCCGGGACAGCCTACAATGAGCAGTTCTTC. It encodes CASSHLPGTAYNEQFF.

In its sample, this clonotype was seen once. The DNA of the CDR3 is TGTGCCAGTAGTATCCGAGACTCTAGCACAGATACGCAGTATTTT. This translates into CASSIRDSSTDTQYF. The chain employs TRBV19 and TRBJ2-3; no definite D call. This CDR3 spans 15 amino acids. With 3 bases removed from V and 0 bases from J, the gap between germline ends came to 10 bases. The germline CDR1 and CDR2 sequences are LNHDA and SQIVND (reference sequence).

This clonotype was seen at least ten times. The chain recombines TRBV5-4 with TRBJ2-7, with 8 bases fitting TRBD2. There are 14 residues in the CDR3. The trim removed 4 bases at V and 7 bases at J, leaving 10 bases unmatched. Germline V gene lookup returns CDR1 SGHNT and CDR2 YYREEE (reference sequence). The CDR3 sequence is CASSTTSGSLEQYF. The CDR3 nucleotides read TGTGCCAGCAGCACCACTAGCGGATCCTTGGAGCAGTACTTC.

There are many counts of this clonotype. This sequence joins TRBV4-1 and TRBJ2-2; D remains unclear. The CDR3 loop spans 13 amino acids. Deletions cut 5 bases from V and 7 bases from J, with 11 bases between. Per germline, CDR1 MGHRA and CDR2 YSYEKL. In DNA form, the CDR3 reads TGCGCCAGCAGCAAGGATGGTTTCGGGGAGCTGTTTTTT. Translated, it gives CASSKDGFGELFF.

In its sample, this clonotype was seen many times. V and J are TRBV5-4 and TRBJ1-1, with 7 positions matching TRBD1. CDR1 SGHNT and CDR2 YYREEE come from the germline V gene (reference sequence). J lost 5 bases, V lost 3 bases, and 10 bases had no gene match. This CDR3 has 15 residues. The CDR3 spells CASSSRDRRLTEAFF. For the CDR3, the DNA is TGTGCCAGCAGCTCGCGGGACAGAAGGCTTACTGAAGCTTTCTTT.

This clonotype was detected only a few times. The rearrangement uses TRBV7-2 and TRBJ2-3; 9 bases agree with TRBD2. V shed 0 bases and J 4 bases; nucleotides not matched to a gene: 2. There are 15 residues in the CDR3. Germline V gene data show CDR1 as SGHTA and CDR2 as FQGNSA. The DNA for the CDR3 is TGTGCCAGCAGCTTAGCGCGGGGGGGCTCAGATACGCAGTATTTT. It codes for CASSLARGGSDTQYF.

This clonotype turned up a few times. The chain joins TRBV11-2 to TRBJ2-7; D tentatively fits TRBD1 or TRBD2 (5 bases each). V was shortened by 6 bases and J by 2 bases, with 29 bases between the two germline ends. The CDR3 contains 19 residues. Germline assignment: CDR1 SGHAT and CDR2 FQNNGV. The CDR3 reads CASSPIRRGRQGPAYEQYF. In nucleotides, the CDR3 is TGTGCCAGCAGTCCCATAAGACGGGGCCGGCAGGGACCAGCCTACGAGCAGTACTTC.

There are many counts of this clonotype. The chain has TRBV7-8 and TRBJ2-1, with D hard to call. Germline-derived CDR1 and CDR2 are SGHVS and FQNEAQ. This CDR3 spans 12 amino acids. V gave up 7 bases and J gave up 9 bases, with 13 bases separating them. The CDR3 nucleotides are TGTGCCAGCACCCCCGGCGACGGTGAGCAGTTCTTC. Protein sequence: CASTPGDGEQFF.

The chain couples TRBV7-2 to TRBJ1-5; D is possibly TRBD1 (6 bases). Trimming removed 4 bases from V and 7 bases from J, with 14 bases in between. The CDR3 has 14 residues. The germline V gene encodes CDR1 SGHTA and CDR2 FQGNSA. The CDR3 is CASSSDSRVQPQHF. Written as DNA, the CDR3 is TGTGCCAGCAGCTCGGACAGCCGCGTCCAGCCCCAGCATTTT.

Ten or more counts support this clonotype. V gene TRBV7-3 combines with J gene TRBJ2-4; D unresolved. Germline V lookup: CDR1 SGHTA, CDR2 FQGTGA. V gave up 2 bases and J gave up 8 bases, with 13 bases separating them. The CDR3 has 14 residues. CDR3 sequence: CASSLQGRTDIQYF. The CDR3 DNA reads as TGTGCCAGCAGCTTACAAGGCAGGACGGACATTCAGTACTTC.

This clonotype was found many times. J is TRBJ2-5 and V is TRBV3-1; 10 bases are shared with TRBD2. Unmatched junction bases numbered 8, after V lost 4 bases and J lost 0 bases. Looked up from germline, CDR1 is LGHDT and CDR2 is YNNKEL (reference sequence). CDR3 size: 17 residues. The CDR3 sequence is CASSRILAGVYQETQYF. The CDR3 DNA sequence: TGTGCCAGCAGCCGAATTCTAGCGGGGGTTTACCAAGAGACCCAGTACTTC.

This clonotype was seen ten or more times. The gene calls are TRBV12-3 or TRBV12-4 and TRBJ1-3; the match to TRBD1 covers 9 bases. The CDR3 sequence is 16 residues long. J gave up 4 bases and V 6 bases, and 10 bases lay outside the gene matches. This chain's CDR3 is CASRPTGTGRGNTIYF. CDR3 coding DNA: TGTGCCAGCAGGCCAACCGGGACAGGGAGGGGAAACACCATATATTTT.

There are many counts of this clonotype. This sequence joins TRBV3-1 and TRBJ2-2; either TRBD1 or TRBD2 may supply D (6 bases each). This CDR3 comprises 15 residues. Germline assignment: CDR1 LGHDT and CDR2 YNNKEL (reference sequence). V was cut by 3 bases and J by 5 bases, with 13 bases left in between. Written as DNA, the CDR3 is TGTGCCAGCAGCCAGGGCCAGGGGAGGACCGGGGAGCTGTTTTTT. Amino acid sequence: CASSQGQGRTGELFF.

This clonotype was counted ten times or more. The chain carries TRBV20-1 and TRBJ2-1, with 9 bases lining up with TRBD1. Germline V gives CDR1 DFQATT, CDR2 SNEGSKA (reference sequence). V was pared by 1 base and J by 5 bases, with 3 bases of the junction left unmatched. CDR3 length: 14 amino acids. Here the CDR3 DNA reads TGCAGTGCTAGAGTAGGACAGGGGAACAATGAGCAGTTCTTC. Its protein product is CSARVGQGNNEQFF.

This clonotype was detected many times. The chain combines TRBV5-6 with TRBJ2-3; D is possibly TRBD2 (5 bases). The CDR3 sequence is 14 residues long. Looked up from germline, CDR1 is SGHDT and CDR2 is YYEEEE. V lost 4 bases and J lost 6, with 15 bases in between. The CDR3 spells CASSAGLGDDTQYF. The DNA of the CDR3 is TGTGCCAGCAGCGCGGGTCTGGGCGATGATACGCAGTATTTT.

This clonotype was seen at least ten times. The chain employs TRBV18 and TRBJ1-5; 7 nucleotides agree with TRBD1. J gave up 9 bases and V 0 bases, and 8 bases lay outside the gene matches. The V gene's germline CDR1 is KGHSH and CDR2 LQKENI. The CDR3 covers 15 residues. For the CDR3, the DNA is TGTGCCAGCTCACCACCCCCACAGACAGGGAGGCCCCAGCATTTT. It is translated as CASSPPPQTGRPQHF. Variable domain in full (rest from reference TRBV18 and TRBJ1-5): NAGVMQNPRHLVRRRGQEARLRCSPMKGHSHVYWYRQLPEEGLKFMVYLQKENIIDESGMPKERFSAEFPKEGPSILRIQQVVRGDSAAYFCASSPPPQTGRPQHFGDGTRLSIL.

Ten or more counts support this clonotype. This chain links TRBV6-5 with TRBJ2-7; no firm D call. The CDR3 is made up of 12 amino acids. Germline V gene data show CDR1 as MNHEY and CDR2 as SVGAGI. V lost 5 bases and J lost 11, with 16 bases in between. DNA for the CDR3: TGTGCCAGCAGTACGGACGCGACAAGGGAGTACTTC. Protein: CASSTDATREYF.

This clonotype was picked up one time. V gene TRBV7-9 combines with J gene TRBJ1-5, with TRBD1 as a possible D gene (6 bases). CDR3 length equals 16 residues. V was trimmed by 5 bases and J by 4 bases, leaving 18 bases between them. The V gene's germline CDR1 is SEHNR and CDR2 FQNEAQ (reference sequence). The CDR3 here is CASSHQTGKGNQPQHF. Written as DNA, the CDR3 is TGTGCCAGCAGCCATCAGACAGGAAAGGGAAATCAGCCCCAGCATTTT. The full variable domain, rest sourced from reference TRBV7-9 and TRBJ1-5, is DTGVSQNPRHKITKRGQNVTFRCDPISEHNRLYWYRQTLGQGPEFLTYFQNEAQLEKSRLLSDRFSAERPKGSFSTLEIQRTEQGDSAMYLCASSHQTGKGNQPQHFGDGTRLSIL.

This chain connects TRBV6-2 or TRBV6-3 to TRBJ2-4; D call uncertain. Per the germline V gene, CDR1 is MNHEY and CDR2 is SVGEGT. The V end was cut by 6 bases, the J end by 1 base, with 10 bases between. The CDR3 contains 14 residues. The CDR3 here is CASRTGPAKNIQYF. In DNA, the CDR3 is TGTGCCAGCAGGACGGGTCCGGCCAAAAACATTCAGTACTTC.

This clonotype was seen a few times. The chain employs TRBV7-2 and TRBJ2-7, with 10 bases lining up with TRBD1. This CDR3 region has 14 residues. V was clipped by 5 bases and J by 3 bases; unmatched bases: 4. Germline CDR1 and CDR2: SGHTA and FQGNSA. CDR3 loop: CASSPWTGGYEQYF. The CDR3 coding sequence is TGTGCCAGCAGCCCATGGACAGGGGGCTACGAGCAGTACTTC.

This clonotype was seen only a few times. CDR3 sequence: CSVEVQGTEAFF. The CDR3, as DNA: TGCAGCGTTGAAGTACAGGGCACTGAAGCTTTCTTT. The V and J genes are TRBV29-1 and TRBJ1-1; D may be TRBD1 (6 bases). The CDR3 loop spans 12 amino acids. V lost 1 base and J 4 bases, leaving 7 bases between the germline ends. CDR1 and CDR2 from the germline V gene are SQVTM and ANQGSEA.

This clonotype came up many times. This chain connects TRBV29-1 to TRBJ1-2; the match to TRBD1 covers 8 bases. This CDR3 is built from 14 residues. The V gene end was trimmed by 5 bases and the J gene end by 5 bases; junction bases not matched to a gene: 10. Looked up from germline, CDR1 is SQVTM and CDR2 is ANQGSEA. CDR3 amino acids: CSVIGQGPVYGYTF. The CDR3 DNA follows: TGCAGCGTTATCGGACAGGGCCCCGTTTATGGCTACACCTTC.

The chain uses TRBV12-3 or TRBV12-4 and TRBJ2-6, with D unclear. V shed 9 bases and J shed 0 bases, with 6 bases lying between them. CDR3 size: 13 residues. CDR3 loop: CASSSSGANVLTF. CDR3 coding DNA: TGTGCCAGTTCAAGCTCTGGGGCCAACGTCCTGACTTTC.

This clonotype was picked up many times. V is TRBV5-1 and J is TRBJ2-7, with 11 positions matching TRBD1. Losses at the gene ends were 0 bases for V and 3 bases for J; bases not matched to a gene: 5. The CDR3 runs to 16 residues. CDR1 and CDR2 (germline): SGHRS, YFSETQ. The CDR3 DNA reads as TGCGCCAGCAGCTTGGATACGGGACAGGGGGGCTACGAGCAGTACTTC. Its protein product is CASSLDTGQGGYEQYF.